Listed below are T cell receptor beta chains from one sample, sequenced in a study of CD8 T cells in ankylosing spondylitis. TCRdb fed the 5' RACE reads into MiXCR, producing one record per CDR3 protein. This table has under 200,000 distinct CDR3 sequences, around 9.6% appearing once. Sequenced input: blood, either unsorted or a sorted T cell fraction (not recorded which). These receptor sequences come from a female donor with ankylosing spondylitis or in good health (not recorded which). The CDR3 runs from the conserved cysteine through the conserved F or W. Each record gives: D gene, clone size, J gene, V gene, CDR3 DNA, CDR3 protein. A D gene is named only where the DNA matches it firmly. A clone size is listed for some rows: how often the clone was seen (once, few, many), or a class if it is expanded.

D gene: TRBD2; clone size: NA; J gene: TRBJ2-3; V gene: TRBV4-3; CDR3 DNA: TGCGCCAGCAGCCCCGGACTAGCGACAGATACGCAGTATTTT; CDR3 protein: CASSPGLATDTQYF
D gene: NA; clone size: few; J gene: TRBJ1-4; V gene: TRBV19; CDR3 DNA: TGTGCCAGTAGTATGGAGGGTAATGAAAAACTGTTTTTT; CDR3 protein: CASSMEGNEKLFF
D gene: TRBD2; clone size: NA; J gene: TRBJ2-1; V gene: TRBV9; CDR3 DNA: TGTGCCAGCAGCCCGGGACTAGCGATAGGGAATGAGCAGTTCTTC; CDR3 protein: CASSPGLAIGNEQFF
D gene: TRBD2; clone size: NA; J gene: TRBJ2-1; V gene: TRBV7-9; CDR3 DNA: TGTGCCAGCAGCTTAGTAGCGGGAGGCCACAATGAGCAGTTCTTC; CDR3 protein: CASSLVAGGHNEQFF
D gene: TRBD2; clone size: few; J gene: TRBJ2-1; V gene: TRBV9; CDR3 DNA: TGTGCCAGCAGCTCTAGCGGGAGGCCCCCCTTCTTC; CDR3 protein: CASSSSGRPPFF
D gene: TRBD1; clone size: few; J gene: TRBJ1-2; V gene: TRBV7-9; CDR3 DNA: TGTGCCAGCAGCTCTCCGGGACAGGAATACTATGGCTACACCTTC; CDR3 protein: CASSSPGQEYYGYTF
D gene: NA; clone size: once; J gene: TRBJ1-1; V gene: TRBV5-6; CDR3 DNA: TGTGCCAGCAGGCAGGGCGGGAACACTGAAGCTTTCTTT; CDR3 protein: CASRQGGNTEAFF
D gene: NA; clone size: NA; J gene: TRBJ1-6; V gene: TRBV10-3; CDR3 DNA: TGTGCCATCAATTCGAACTCCTATAATTCACCCCTCCACTTT; CDR3 protein: CAINSNSYNSPLHF
D gene: TRBD2; clone size: many; J gene: TRBJ2-5; V gene: TRBV29-1; CDR3 DNA: TGCAGCGTTGATGGGGCGGGAGGGCTCTCGGCCCAAGAGACCCAGTACTTC; CDR3 protein: CSVDGAGGLSAQETQYF
D gene: NA; clone size: many; J gene: TRBJ1-2; V gene: TRBV12-3/TRBV12-4; CDR3 DNA: TGTGCCAGCCGAGACCTTGGTGGCTACACCTTC; CDR3 protein: CASRDLGGYTF
D gene: TRBD2; clone size: few; J gene: TRBJ2-5; V gene: TRBV6-1; CDR3 DNA: TGTGCCAGCAGCGGACTAGTGGATGAGACCCAGTACTTC; CDR3 protein: CASSGLVDETQYF
D gene: NA; clone size: few; J gene: TRBJ2-7; V gene: TRBV4-3; CDR3 DNA: TGCGCCAGCAGCCAAGAATGGGAGGACGTGCAGTACTTC; CDR3 protein: CASSQEWEDVQYF
D gene: NA; clone size: many; J gene: TRBJ2-4; V gene: TRBV7-2; CDR3 DNA: TGTGCCAGCAGCTTAGGTGGTAGCACGTTAGCCAAAAACATTCAGTACTTC; CDR3 protein: CASSLGGSTLAKNIQYF
D gene: NA; clone size: many; J gene: TRBJ2-7; V gene: TRBV20-1; CDR3 DNA: TGCAGTGCTAGAGATCACCGGGGATCGTTCTACGAGCAGTACTTC; CDR3 protein: CSARDHRGSFYEQYF
D gene: NA; clone size: few; J gene: TRBJ2-2; V gene: TRBV4-1; CDR3 DNA: TGCGCCAGCAGCCAAGTGATTCGGACCGGGGAGCTGTTTTTT; CDR3 protein: CASSQVIRTGELFF
D gene: NA; clone size: few; J gene: TRBJ2-1; V gene: TRBV7-2; CDR3 DNA: TGTGCCAGCAGCGCCTACCGGGACACTTTATCTTACAATGAGCAGTTCTTC; CDR3 protein: CASSAYRDTLSYNEQFF
D gene: NA; clone size: NA; J gene: TRBJ2-2; V gene: TRBV12-3/TRBV12-4; CDR3 DNA: TGTGCCAGCAGTTTAGGACCCACCGGGGAGCTGTTTTTT; CDR3 protein: CASSLGPTGELFF
D gene: TRBD1; clone size: NA; J gene: TRBJ1-1; V gene: TRBV6-2/TRBV6-3; CDR3 DNA: TGTGCCAGCAGGGACAGGGGTGACACTGAAGCTTTCTTT; CDR3 protein: CASRDRGDTEAFF
D gene: TRBD1; clone size: few; J gene: TRBJ2-1; V gene: TRBV27; CDR3 DNA: TGTGCCAGCCTGCTTTCCGGGACAGGGTACTACAATGAGCAGTTCTTC; CDR3 protein: CASLLSGTGYYNEQFF
D gene: NA; clone size: NA; J gene: TRBJ1-2; V gene: TRBV7-8; CDR3 DNA: TGTGCCAGCAGCTTAGGCTCGAGGGGATCCCAGCGTGGCTACACCTTC; CDR3 protein: CASSLGSRGSQRGYTF
D gene: NA; clone size: few; J gene: TRBJ2-1; V gene: TRBV10-3; CDR3 DNA: TGTGCCATCAGTGAGGCTCCAGCCCTCGCGACTGAGCAGTTCTTC; CDR3 protein: CAISEAPALATEQFF
D gene: TRBD1; clone size: many; J gene: TRBJ2-7; V gene: TRBV15; CDR3 DNA: TGTGCCACCAGCAGAGAACAGGGGTCCCTATCCTACGAGCAGTACTTC; CDR3 protein: CATSREQGSLSYEQYF
D gene: NA; clone size: many; J gene: TRBJ2-3; V gene: TRBV12-3/TRBV12-4; CDR3 DNA: TGTGCCAGCAAAGAAGGAGGGAGGCCAGATACGCAGTATTTT; CDR3 protein: CASKEGGRPDTQYF
D gene: NA; clone size: many; J gene: TRBJ1-4; V gene: TRBV7-2; CDR3 DNA: TGTGCCAGCAGCCCGGTCATCACTAATGAAAAACTGTTTTTT; CDR3 protein: CASSPVITNEKLFF
D gene: NA; clone size: few; J gene: TRBJ2-7; V gene: TRBV20-1; CDR3 DNA: TGCAGTGCTAAATTGGGTGTCGGGAGTCTCTACGAGCAGTACTTC; CDR3 protein: CSAKLGVGSLYEQYF
D gene: NA; clone size: NA; J gene: TRBJ2-7; V gene: TRBV27; CDR3 DNA: TGTGCCAGCAGTTTATCGAAGGGCTACGAGCAGTACTTC; CDR3 protein: CASSLSKGYEQYF
D gene: TRBD2; clone size: NA; J gene: TRBJ2-1; V gene: TRBV6-2/TRBV6-3; CDR3 DNA: TGTGCCAGCAGTTGGGTAGCGGGAGAGTACAATGAGCAGTTCTTC; CDR3 protein: CASSWVAGEYNEQFF
D gene: TRBD2; clone size: NA; J gene: TRBJ2-7; V gene: TRBV7-2; CDR3 DNA: TGTGCCAGCGCGGCGGGGGCGGGAGGTGCCGAGCAGTACTTC; CDR3 protein: CASAAGAGGAEQYF
D gene: NA; clone size: NA; J gene: TRBJ2-7; V gene: TRBV27; CDR3 DNA: TGTGCCAGCAGTTTATCAGGCCCCGATTACGAGCAGTACTTC; CDR3 protein: CASSLSGPDYEQYF